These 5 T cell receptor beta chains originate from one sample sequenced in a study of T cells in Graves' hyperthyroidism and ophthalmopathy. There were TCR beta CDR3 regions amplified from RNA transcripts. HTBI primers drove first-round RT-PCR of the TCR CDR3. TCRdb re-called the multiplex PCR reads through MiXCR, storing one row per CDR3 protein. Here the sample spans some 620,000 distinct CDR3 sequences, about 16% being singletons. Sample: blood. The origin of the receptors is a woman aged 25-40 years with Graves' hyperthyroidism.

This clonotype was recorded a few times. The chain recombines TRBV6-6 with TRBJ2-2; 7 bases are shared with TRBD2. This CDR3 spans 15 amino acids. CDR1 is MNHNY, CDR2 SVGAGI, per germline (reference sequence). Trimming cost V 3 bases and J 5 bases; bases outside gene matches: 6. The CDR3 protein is CASSYRGEGTGELFF. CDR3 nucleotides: TGTGCCAGCAGTTATCGGGGGGAGGGGACCGGGGAGCTGTTTTTT.

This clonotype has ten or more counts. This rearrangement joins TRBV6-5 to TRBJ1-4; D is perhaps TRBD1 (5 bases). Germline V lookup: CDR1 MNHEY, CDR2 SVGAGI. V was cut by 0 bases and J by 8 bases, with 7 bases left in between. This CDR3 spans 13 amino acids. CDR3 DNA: TGTGCCAGCAGTTACTCTACAGGAGAAAAACTGTTTTTT. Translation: CASSYSTGEKLFF.

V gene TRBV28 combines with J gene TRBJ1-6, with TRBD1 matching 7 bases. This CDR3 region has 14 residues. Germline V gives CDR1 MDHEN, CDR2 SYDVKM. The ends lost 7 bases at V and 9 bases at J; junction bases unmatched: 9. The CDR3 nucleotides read TGTGCCAGCACAAGAGGCAGACAGGGTTCACCCCTCCACTTT. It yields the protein CASTRGRQGSPLHF.

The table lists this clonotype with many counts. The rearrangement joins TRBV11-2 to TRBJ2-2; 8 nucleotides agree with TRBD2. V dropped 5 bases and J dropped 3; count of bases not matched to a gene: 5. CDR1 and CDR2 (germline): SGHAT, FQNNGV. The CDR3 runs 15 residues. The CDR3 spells CASSPLAGDTGELFF. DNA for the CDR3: TGTGCCAGCAGCCCGCTAGCGGGTGACACCGGGGAGCTGTTTTTT.

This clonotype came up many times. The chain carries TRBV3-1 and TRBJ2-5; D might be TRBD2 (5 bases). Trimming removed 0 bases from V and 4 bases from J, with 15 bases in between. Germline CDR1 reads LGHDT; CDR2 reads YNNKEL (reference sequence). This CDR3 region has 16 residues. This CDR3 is CASSQDSGISGETQYF. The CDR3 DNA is TGTGCCAGCAGCCAAGATTCGGGGATATCAGGAGAGACCCAGTACTTC.